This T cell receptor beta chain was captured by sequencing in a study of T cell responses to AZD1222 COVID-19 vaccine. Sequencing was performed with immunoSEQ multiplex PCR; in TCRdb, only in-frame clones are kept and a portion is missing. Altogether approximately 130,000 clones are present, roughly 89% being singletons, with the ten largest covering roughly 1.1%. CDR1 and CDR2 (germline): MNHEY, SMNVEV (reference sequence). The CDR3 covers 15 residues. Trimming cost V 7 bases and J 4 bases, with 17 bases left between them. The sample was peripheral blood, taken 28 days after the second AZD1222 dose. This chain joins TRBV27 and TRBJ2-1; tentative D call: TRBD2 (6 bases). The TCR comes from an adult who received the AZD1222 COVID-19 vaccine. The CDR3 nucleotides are TGTGCCAGCACTCAATCGGGAGTTGGGTACAATGAGCAGTTCTTC. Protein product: CASTQSGVGYNEQFF.